In its sample, the clone carrying this T cell receptor (beta chain) was seen a few times. Its antigen is undetermined. The germline V and J ends were trimmed by 3 bases and 5 bases, with 7 bases remaining between them. CDR3 length equals 12 residues. Per the germline V gene, CDR1 is LGHNA and CDR2 is YNFKEQ. The data belong to a study of T cells after yellow fever vaccination. Looking at the study overall: Fractions with few cells were prepared using SMART-Seq v4 Ultra Low Input. Study-level findings and limits: Once the booster was given, most primary-vaccination clones reappeared, at just over 95% for CD4 and approximately 88% for CD8. The secondary T-cell response peaked on day 5, not day 15, but was weaker.

Researchers made TCR cDNA using 5'RACE template switching, and this step added a universal primer site and UMIs. One entry per CDR3 protein results from TCRdb running MiXCR on the 5' RACE reads. Among 90,000 to 130,000 distinct CDR3 sequences listed, 6.5% to 9% were seen once. The material sequenced was CD8+ T cells sorted from PBMCs, taken 45 days after the yellow fever booster vaccination. The source of this sequence is a man aged 25-45 years who received the YFV17D yellow fever vaccine. The rearrangement links TRBV4-2 to TRBJ2-5; no clear D gene. CDR3 residues: CASSQARETQYF. CDR3 bases: TGTGCCAGCAGCCAGGCAAGGGAGACCCAGTACTTC.